What follows are 2 T cell receptor beta chains derived from one specimen sequenced in a study of a mutant IDH1 vaccine in newly diagnosed glioma. The repertoire was sequenced with immunoSEQ multiplex PCR; TCRdb's copy has only in-frame clones and lacks some. The data show about 63,000 clones, with around four fifths seen just once and over 4% held by the top ten. Time point indicated: baseline, week 1 (first vaccination visit). Noted treatment: pre-vaccination baseline after standard-of-care therapy. This specimen was peripheral blood mononuclear cells (PBMCs), taken from a glioma patient treated with radiotherapy, temozolomide or both. The origin of the receptors is a woman between 18 and 29 years old with glioma. Some clones in this sample may be carry-over from other donors' samples.

V gene TRBV5-3 combines with J gene TRBJ1-3; 9 bases agree with TRBD1. TRBV5-3 is identified as an open reading frame with a role that is uncertain. The CDR3 runs 14 residues. J lost 4 bases, V lost 5 bases, and 4 bases had no gene match. DNA for the CDR3: TGTGCCAGAAGGAAGGGACAGGGAGGAAACACCATATATTTT. It encodes CARRKGQGGNTIYF.

The CDR3 loop is CASSSGTSAGYTF. CDR3 coding DNA: TGTGCCAGCAGCTCCGGGACATCGGCGGGCTACACCTTC. The chain carries TRBV5-4 and TRBJ1-2, with a possible D match to TRBD1 (6 bases). This CDR3 has 13 amino acids. The germline V gene has CDR1 SGHNT and CDR2 YYREEE (reference sequence). V dropped 3 bases and J dropped 8 bases, with 14 bases sitting between them.